A selection of T cell receptor beta chains follows, all from one sample in a study of T cell repertoires in cytomegalovirus infection. MiXCR was run by TCRdb on the reads, yielding one entry per CDR3 protein. The sample records approximately 100,000 distinct CDR3 sequences, around a quarter being singletons. Sequencing was carried out using CD8+ T cells from PBMCs. All receptors come from a human donor in good health (CMV status not recorded). Some clones in this sample may be carry-over from other donors' samples. The CDR3 runs from the conserved cysteine through the conserved F or W. The D gene is left open where the match is weak. Rows may omit the clone size; those that give it use once, few, many or a size class.

j_call: TRBJ2-1
v_call: TRBV29-1
clone_size: -
d_call: TRBD1
cdr3_aa: CSVEGQPNEQFF

j_call: TRBJ2-7
v_call: TRBV30
clone_size: few
d_call: TRBD1
cdr3_aa: CAWETGGVYEQYF

j_call: TRBJ1-6
v_call: TRBV12-3/TRBV12-4
clone_size: many
d_call: -
cdr3_aa: CASSHIGPLDNSPLHF

j_call: TRBJ1-1
v_call: TRBV30
clone_size: -
d_call: TRBD1
cdr3_aa: CAWSDLTGANTEAFF

j_call: TRBJ2-7
v_call: TRBV5-4
clone_size: few
d_call: -
cdr3_aa: CASSFASGKEQYF

j_call: TRBJ1-2
v_call: TRBV2
clone_size: few
d_call: TRBD1
cdr3_aa: CASSEIQGEANYGYTF

j_call: TRBJ2-5
v_call: TRBV7-2
clone_size: many
d_call: -
cdr3_aa: CASSLAWGGARWQETQYF

j_call: TRBJ2-7
v_call: TRBV15
clone_size: -
d_call: -
cdr3_aa: CATSRTDFYEQYF

j_call: TRBJ2-7
v_call: TRBV28
clone_size: few
d_call: TRBD1
cdr3_aa: CASSPPQGVISYEQYF

j_call: TRBJ1-5
v_call: TRBV5-1
clone_size: -
d_call: TRBD1
cdr3_aa: CASSITGDPNQPQHF

j_call: TRBJ1-6
v_call: TRBV4-3
clone_size: -
d_call: -
cdr3_aa: CASSQDLGNSPLHF

j_call: TRBJ2-2
v_call: TRBV5-1
clone_size: many
d_call: TRBD1
cdr3_aa: CASSEGANEVNTGELFF

j_call: TRBJ2-7
v_call: TRBV19
clone_size: -
d_call: TRBD1
cdr3_aa: CASSSGQGAFYEQYF

j_call: TRBJ2-7
v_call: TRBV7-2
clone_size: many
d_call: TRBD2
cdr3_aa: CASSLDPSGRDEQYF

j_call: TRBJ2-3
v_call: TRBV28
clone_size: -
d_call: -
cdr3_aa: CASSEQNTDTQYF

j_call: TRBJ2-1
v_call: TRBV7-6
clone_size: many
d_call: -
cdr3_aa: CASSLASGASYNEQFF

j_call: TRBJ1-1
v_call: TRBV20-1
clone_size: few
d_call: -
cdr3_aa: CSASGGSYTEAFF

j_call: TRBJ2-1
v_call: TRBV5-6
clone_size: few
d_call: TRBD2
cdr3_aa: CASSPMGGGRANEQFF

j_call: TRBJ1-1
v_call: TRBV19
clone_size: -
d_call: -
cdr3_aa: CASSIRIGDDRKVSGRETEAFF

j_call: TRBJ1-2
v_call: TRBV7-2
clone_size: many
d_call: TRBD1
cdr3_aa: CASSLGGQGYGYTF

j_call: TRBJ2-4
v_call: TRBV5-1
clone_size: many
d_call: -
cdr3_aa: CASSLDPGERRNIQYF

j_call: TRBJ2-1
v_call: TRBV5-4
clone_size: -
d_call: -
cdr3_aa: CASSFSKGNEQFF